A selection of T cell receptor beta chains follows, all from one sample in a study of cytomegalovirus exposure and HLA in healthy donors. Generated by immunoSEQ multiplex PCR, the TCRdb table keeps only in-frame clones and is missing some. The sample includes about 130,000 clones, around a tenth seen only once; the top ten take roughly 1.9%. Material for sequencing was PBMCs. The receptor source for this set is a man in his forties or fifties in good health and CMV-seronegative. Each CDR3 is given with its conserved first and last residue. D genes are given only for firm matches. Clone size is shown for a subset of rows, as once, few, many or a class of expanded clone.

>TRBV27|NA|TRBJ1-5|few
CASSLDLNGNQPQHF
TGTGCCAGCAGTTTAGACTTGAATGGCAATCAGCCCCAGCATTTT
>TRBV5-1|NA|TRBJ2-5|NA
CASSQGQQQETQYF
TGCGCCAGCAGCCAGGGGCAGCAACAAGAGACCCAGTACTTC
>TRBV19|NA|TRBJ1-4|few
CASKRSFNEKLFF
TGTGCCAGCAAGAGATCTTTCAATGAAAAACTGTTTTTT
>TRBV6-6|NA|TRBJ2-1|once
CASSYAGRPNEQFF
TGTGCCAGCAGTTACGCGGGTCGCCCGAATGAGCAGTTCTTC
>TRBV12-5|TRBD2|TRBJ2-5|NA
CASGPGLADRETQYF
TGTGCTAGTGGTCCCGGACTAGCGGACAGGGAGACCCAGTACTTC
>TRBV2|TRBD1|TRBJ2-2|NA
CASNRDRPNTGELFF
TGTGCCAGCAACAGGGACAGACCCAACACCGGGGAGCTGTTTTTT
>TRBV5-1|NA|TRBJ2-3|few
CASSLEPGQKSSTDTQYF
TGCGCCAGCAGCTTGGAACCTGGACAAAAGTCTAGCACAGATACGCAGTATTTT
>TRBV19|NA|TRBJ1-1|NA
CASSITANTEAFF
TGTGCCAGTAGTATCACAGCGAACACTGAAGCTTTCTTT
>TRBV15|TRBD2|TRBJ2-4|NA
CATSRLTSGGNIQYF
TGTGCCACCAGCAGGTTGACTAGCGGGGGAAACATTCAGTACTTC
>TRBV5-1|TRBD1|TRBJ2-1|NA
CASSQGQGYVEQFF
TGCGCCAGCAGCCAGGGACAGGGTTATGTCGAGCAGTTCTTC
>TRBV27|TRBD2|TRBJ2-7|NA
CASSLVAGVGEQYF
TGTGCCAGCAGTTTAGTGGCGGGAGTGGGCGAGCAGTACTTC
>TRBV5-1|TRBD2|TRBJ2-5|few
CASSLVAGGGQETQYF
TGCGCCAGCAGCTTAGTAGCGGGAGGAGGTCAAGAGACCCAGTACTTC
>TRBV18|TRBD1|TRBJ1-4|few
CASSPRGGQGYEKLFF
TGTGCCAGCTCCCCTAGAGGGGGACAGGGATATGAAAAACTGTTTTTT
>TRBV5-4|TRBD1|TRBJ2-5|NA
CASSRDSKETQYF
TGTGCCAGCAGTCGGGACAGTAAAGAGACCCAGTACTTC
>TRBV5-1|TRBD1|TRBJ2-7|NA
CASSSTGDPSYEQYF
TGCGCCAGCAGTTCTACAGGGGACCCCTCCTACGAGCAGTACTTC
>TRBV4-2|NA|TRBJ1-2|few
CASSQDHTKYGYTF
TGTGCCAGCAGCCAAGATCACACAAAGTATGGCTACACCTTC
>TRBV19|NA|TRBJ1-2|NA
CATAMGVNYGYTF
TGTGCCACCGCCATGGGCGTTAACTATGGCTACACCTTC
>TRBV10-1|NA|TRBJ2-1|NA
CASSESSSGESSYNEQFF
TGCGCCAGCAGTGAGTCCTCGTCAGGGGAAAGCTCCTACAATGAGCAGTTCTTC
>TRBV9|NA|TRBJ2-5|few
CARSGIGGENQYF
TGTGCCAGAAGCGGAATAGGAGGGGAGAACCAGTACTTC
>TRBV6-5|TRBD1|TRBJ2-7|NA
CASSKGQGKYEQYF
TGTGCCAGCAGTAAGGGACAGGGGAAATACGAGCAGTACTTC
>TRBV2|NA|TRBJ2-2|NA
CASSKQSNTGELFF
TGTGCCAGCAGCAAGCAATCGAACACCGGGGAGCTGTTTTTT
>TRBV19|TRBD1|TRBJ2-7|few
CASRGTGGAYEQYF
TGTGCCAGTAGGGGGACAGGGGGGGCCTACGAGCAGTACTTC
>TRBV5-8|NA|TRBJ2-7|few
CASRSRFYEQYF
TGTGCCAGCAGATCGAGGTTCTACGAGCAGTACTTC
>TRBV29-1|TRBD2|TRBJ2-1|NA
CSGGELAGEQFF
TGCAGCGGTGGCGAACTAGCGGGTGAGCAGTTCTTC